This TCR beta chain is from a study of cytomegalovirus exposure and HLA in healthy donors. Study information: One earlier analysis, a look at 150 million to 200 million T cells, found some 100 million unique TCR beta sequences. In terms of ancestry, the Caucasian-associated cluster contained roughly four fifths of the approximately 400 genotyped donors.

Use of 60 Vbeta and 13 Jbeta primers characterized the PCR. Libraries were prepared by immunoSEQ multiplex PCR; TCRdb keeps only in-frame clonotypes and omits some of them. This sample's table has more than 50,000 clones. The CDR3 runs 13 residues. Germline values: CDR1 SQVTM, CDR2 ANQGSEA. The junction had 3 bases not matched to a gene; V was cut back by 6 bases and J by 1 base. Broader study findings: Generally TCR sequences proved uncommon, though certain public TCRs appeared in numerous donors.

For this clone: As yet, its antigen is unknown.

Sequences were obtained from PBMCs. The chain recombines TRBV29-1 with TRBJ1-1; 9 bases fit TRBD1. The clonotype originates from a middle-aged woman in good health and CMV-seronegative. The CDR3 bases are TGCAGCGTCCCGACAGGGGGGAACACTGAAGCTTTCTTT. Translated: CSVPTGGNTEAFF.